This TCR beta chain is drawn from a study of blood T cell repertoires in COVID-19. Study information: Acute and convalescent COVID-19 specimens originated in the United States, Italy and Spain.

Only a few counts were recorded for this clone. Original analysis: Amplification of reference gene primers was used by the study to estimate nucleated cell counts. Assay used: immunoSEQ multiplex PCR; TCRdb lists only in-frame clones, some missing. D and trimming were read from the DNA, whereas the V and J calls and clone size are those reported in that table. The sample shows approximately 71,000 clones, 65% to 80% of them seen only once. The V end lost 2 bases, the J end lost 7 bases, and 7 bases lay between the germline ends. The CDR3 length is 13 residues. The germline V gene encodes CDR1 SGDLS and CDR2 YYNGEE.

This chain connects TRBV9 to TRBJ1-6; a weak D match, TRBD1 (5 bases). Source material: peripheral blood. The sequence came from a man between 60 and 75 years old with active or convalescent COVID-19. The CDR3 loop reads CASSVSGNSPLHF. CDR3 nucleotides: TGTGCCAGCAGCGTTTCAGGGAATTCACCCCTCCACTTT.